A selection of T cell receptor beta chains follows, all from one sample in a study of blood T cell repertoires in COVID-19. Sequencing was performed with immunoSEQ multiplex PCR; in TCRdb, only in-frame clones are kept and a portion is missing. The sample lists roughly 130,000 clones, about 88% occurring once. The sample consisted of peripheral blood. Receptor source: a human donor with COVID-19, enrolled during active disease. The donor label of this sample is uncertain. Each CDR3 is given with its conserved first and last residue. Fields, in order: J gene, clone size, D gene, V gene, CDR3 protein, CDR3 DNA. A D gene is named only where the DNA matches it firmly. Clone size appears in some rows only: once, few, many, or a class for an expanded clone.

TRBJ1-2 - TRBD1 TRBV27 CASSDRGGIRYGYTF TGTGCCAGCAGCGACAGGGGTGGAATTAGATATGGCTACACCTTC
TRBJ1-5 - - TRBV2 CASSAKRASARPQHF TGTGCCAGCAGCGCCAAGAGGGCCTCTGCCAGGCCCCAGCATTTT
TRBJ1-1 - - TRBV2 CADRGGPEAFF TGTGCGGATAGGGGTGGGCCGGAGGCTTTCTTT
TRBJ2-1 - - TRBV12-5 CASSGQGTYNEQFF TGTGCTAGTAGCGGGCAAGGGACCTACAATGAGCAGTTCTTC
TRBJ1-5 once - TRBV12-5 CASNSGADQPQHF TGTGCTAGCAATTCAGGGGCCGATCAGCCCCAGCATTTT
TRBJ2-2 - TRBD1 TRBV18 CATRPGQTLNTGELFF TGTGCCACCCGACCGGGACAGACGTTGAACACCGGGGAGCTGTTTTTT
TRBJ2-2 - - TRBV30 CAWTWVRTLNTGELFF TGTGCCTGGACATGGGTCAGGACACTGAACACCGGGGAGCTGTTTTTT
TRBJ2-1 - - TRBV6-5 CASSPGLMANEQFF TGTGCCAGCAGCCCGGGACTGATGGCGAATGAGCAGTTCTTC
TRBJ1-1 few - TRBV11-2 CASSLVEGTEAFF TGTGCCAGCAGCTTAGTGGAGGGCACTGAAGCTTTCTTT
TRBJ1-3 - - TRBV11-2 CASSLDSSGNTIYF TGTGCCAGCAGCTTAGACAGCTCTGGAAACACCATATATTTT
TRBJ2-7 - TRBD1 TRBV5-3 CARTRGQAHYEQYF TGTGCCAGAACCAGGGGACAGGCACACTACGAGCAGTACTTC
TRBJ1-2 once - TRBV5-4 CASSLGQESYGYTF TGTGCCAGCAGCTTGGGGCAGGAAAGCTATGGCTACACCTTC
TRBJ1-1 - - TRBV12-2 CASRLALQGAEAFF TGTGCAAGTCGCTTAGCCTTACAGGGCGCTGAAGCTTTCTTT
TRBJ2-6 - - TRBV7-9 CASRGVMGGPGANVLTF TGTGCCAGCAGGGGCGTAATGGGGGGGCCTGGGGCCAACGTCCTGACTTTC
TRBJ2-1 - TRBD2 TRBV4-1 CASSQPRGLAGGYEQFF TGCGCCAGCAGCCAGCCTCGGGGGCTAGCGGGAGGCTATGAGCAGTTCTTC
TRBJ1-4 once - TRBV18 CASSPTEATNEKLFF TGTGCCAGCTCACCAACCGAGGCGACTAATGAAAAACTGTTTTTT
TRBJ1-2 - - TRBV29-1 CSATTTEFNYGYTF TGCAGCGCTACCACCACAGAGTTTAACTATGGCTACACCTTC
TRBJ1-2 - - TRBV6-5 CASSETGSNYGYTF TGTGCCAGCAGCGAGACAGGTTCTAACTATGGCTACACCTTC
TRBJ1-1 - - TRBV6-6 CASSYDRYTEAFF TGTGCCAGCAGTTACGACAGGTACACTGAAGCTTTCTTT
TRBJ1-2 - - TRBV25-1 CASSETEYGYTF TGTGCCAGCAGTGAAACAGAATATGGCTACACCTTC
TRBJ2-7 - TRBD1 TRBV6-5 CASSYGAEGAAYEQYF TGTGCCAGCAGTTACGGGGCCGAGGGGGCCGCCTACGAGCAGTACTTC
TRBJ2-7 - TRBD2 TRBV19 CASSRRLAGRYEQYF TGTGCCAGTAGTAGGAGACTAGCGGGACGGTACGAGCAGTACTTC
TRBJ1-5 - - TRBV19 CASRRGGDQPQHF TGTGCCAGTCGAAGGGGCGGTGATCAGCCCCAGCATTTT
TRBJ2-3 - TRBD2 TRBV7-2 CASSLELAVRSTQYF TGTGCCAGCAGCTTAGAACTAGCGGTCAGGAGTACGCAGTATTTT